The entry that follows covers one T cell receptor (beta chain) sequence. This sample is drawn from a study of blood T cell repertoires in COVID-19. Across the study: From T cells, B-cell-depleted T cells, or PBMCs came the material, which was cDNA or gDNA.

Sequencing used immunoSEQ multiplex PCR; TCRdb keeps in-frame clones, though not all of them. The sample includes about 110,000 clones, about two thirds of them seen just once. V lost 8 bases, J lost 6 bases, and 14 bases lay in between. CDR3 length: 13 residues. Germline CDR1 MNHEY, CDR2 SVGAGI. The J gene is TRBJ1-5, the V gene TRBV6-5; D is uncertain. Sequencing input: peripheral blood. The sequence came from a woman in her 40s with acute or convalescent COVID-19. This chain's CDR3 is CASEDFDGQPQHF. CDR3 DNA: TGTGCCAGCGAGGACTTTGACGGTCAGCCCCAGCATTTT.